These 15 T cell receptor beta chains came from one sample sequenced in a study of T cell changes during pregnancy in multiple sclerosis (dated by TCRdb to about 2019). The library was prepared using the immunoSEQ multiplex PCR assay. TCRdb retrieved this table from immuneACCESS and kept in-frame rearrangements only. Not all clones are present; in checked studies, unresolved V genes account for under half, and no reason is known for the remainder. This sample comprises just over 90,000 clones, roughly nine tenths of them detected only once. The top ten hold less than 2% of the sample. The source material was peripheral blood, sampled after pregnancy. Source of these receptors: a female donor in good health, enrolled as a control in a pregnancy study.

The gene calls are TRBV5-3 and TRBJ2-7, with 9 nucleotides matching TRBD1. TRBV5-3 counts as an open reading frame of uncertain function. This CDR3 has 15 amino acids. With 0 bases clipped from V and 6 bases from J, the junction kept 7 bases outside the gene matches. CDR3 bases: TGTGCCAGAAGCTTGGTGTTACAGGGGGCCGGCGAGCAGTACTTC. This codes for CARSLVLQGAGEQYF.

V gene TRBV11-1 combines with J gene TRBJ1-2; a possible D gene is TRBD1 (6 bases). This CDR3 is built from 15 residues. Trimming left V 4 bases short and J 8 bases short, with 20 bases between. CDR1 and CDR2 (germline): SGHAT, FQDESV (reference sequence). CDR3 coding DNA: TGTGCCAGCAGCTCCAGACAGGCACCATCTTTGGGCTACACCTTC. This translates into CASSSRQAPSLGYTF.

The chain recombines TRBV7-9 with TRBJ1-1, with D uncertain. The ends were cut back, 3 bases at V and 7 bases at J, with 9 bases in the middle. The CDR3 is 12 amino acids. The germline V gene has CDR1 SEHNR and CDR2 FQNEAQ (reference sequence). CDR3 DNA sequence: TGTGCCAGCAGCTTGATTGGGAGTGAAGCTTTCTTT. It translates to CASSLIGSEAFF.

The chain carries TRBV5-1 and TRBJ2-7; perhaps TRBD2 as D (5 bases). Germline CDR1 is SGHRS and CDR2 is YFSETQ. The CDR3 totals 16 residues. Trimming took 1 base from V and 6 from J, leaving 20 bases between them. CDR3 in amino acids: CASSLNPGQRTSEQYF. The CDR3 bases are TGCGCCAGCAGCTTGAACCCGGGCCAACGGACTTCCGAGCAGTACTTC.

J is TRBJ2-7 and V is TRBV7-2, with 8 nucleotides matching TRBD1. This CDR3 has 13 amino acids. Germline CDR1 SGHTA, CDR2 FQGNSA. V shed 5 bases, J shed 3 bases, and the junction held 3 bases outside the gene matches. The CDR3 protein is CASSMDRVYEQYF. In nucleotides, the CDR3 is TGTGCCAGCAGCATGGACAGGGTCTACGAGCAGTACTTC.

This clone was picked up many times. This chain links TRBV28 with TRBJ2-7; 7 bases agree with TRBD2. The CDR3 runs 15 residues. In germline, CDR1 is MDHEN, CDR2 SYDVKM. V lost 1 base to trimming and J lost 4 bases; unmatched junction nucleotides: 7. CDR3 amino acids: CASSLLGGDLYEQYF. CDR3 DNA: TGTGCCAGCAGTTTATTGGGGGGGGACTTGTACGAGCAGTACTTC.

The chain joins TRBV4-3 to TRBJ1-3; D gene ambiguous. Trimming shortened V by 1 base and J by 0 bases, and 13 bases separated the two germline ends. The germline V gene has CDR1 LGHNA and CDR2 YSLEER. This CDR3 is built from 17 residues. The CDR3 reads CASSQGEGIYSGNTIYF. In DNA, the CDR3 is TGCGCCAGCAGCCAAGGGGAGGGAATCTACTCTGGAAACACCATATATTTT.

The chain carries TRBV7-3 and TRBJ2-1, with D possibly matching TRBD2 (6 bases). The CDR3 consists of 12 residues. CDR1 is SGHTA and CDR2 is FQGTGA in the germline V gene. The V end lost 8 bases, the J end lost 6 bases, and 11 bases lay between the germline ends. The DNA of the CDR3 is TGTGCCAGCGGGGTGACTAGCAATGAGCAGTTCTTC. This sequence encodes CASGVTSNEQFF.

The rearrangement joins TRBV5-4 to TRBJ2-7; TRBD1 aligns across 8 bases. Germline loops: CDR1 SGHNT, CDR2 YYREEE (reference sequence). V trimming: 4 bases; J trimming: 0 bases; junction bases outside the gene matches: 6. The CDR3 length is 15 residues. CDR3 loop: CASSPGDRSSYEQYF. Here the CDR3 DNA reads TGTGCCAGCAGCCCCGGGGACAGGTCCTCCTACGAGCAGTACTTC.

This chain uses TRBV28 with TRBJ1-5; TRBD1 matches 8 bases. The V gene's germline CDR1 is MDHEN and CDR2 SYDVKM. The CDR3 has 14 amino acids. V shed 3 bases, J shed 10 bases, and the junction held 8 bases outside the gene matches. CDR3 bases: TGTGCCAGCAGTTTGGGGCCAGGGGGCGATCCCCAGCATTTT. This gives the protein CASSLGPGGDPQHF.

The V gene is TRBV7-2, the J gene TRBJ2-1, with D possibly matching TRBD1 (6 bases). CDR1 and CDR2 from the germline V gene are SGHTA and FQGNSA. With 5 bases removed from V and 8 bases from J, the gap between germline ends came to 13 bases. CDR3 length: 13 residues. CDR3 sequence reads: CASSIQGFDEQFF. The CDR3 DNA reads TGTGCCAGCAGCATACAGGGATTTGATGAGCAGTTCTTC.

The chain combines TRBV19 with TRBJ2-2; D remains unclear. Germline CDR1 is LNHDA and CDR2 is SQIVND (reference sequence). The CDR3 has 12 amino acids. The ends were cut back, 3 bases at V and 4 bases at J, with 3 bases in the middle. The CDR3 protein is CASSIVTGELFF. In DNA, the CDR3 is TGTGCCAGTAGTATCGTCACCGGGGAGCTGTTTTTT.

The chain carries TRBV9 and TRBJ1-2, with TRBD1 identical over 7 bases. The germline V gene has CDR1 SGDLS and CDR2 YYNGEE. Trimming at V came to 7 bases and at J to 0 bases, leaving 6 bases not matched to a gene. The CDR3 is 14 amino acids. CDR3 residues: CASGSGTANYGYTF. CDR3 DNA sequence: TGTGCCAGCGGGTCCGGGACAGCTAACTATGGCTACACCTTC.

This rearrangement joins TRBV5-4 to TRBJ2-7; D gene unclear. V dropped 4 bases and J dropped 8 bases, with 13 bases sitting between them. The CDR3 contains 12 residues. Germline CDR1 SGHNT, CDR2 YYREEE (reference sequence). CDR3 residues: CASSLDGYKQYF. The CDR3 DNA reads TGTGCCAGCAGCCTAGATGGTTACAAGCAGTACTTC.

J is TRBJ2-7 and V is TRBV6-1; the match to TRBD2 covers 8 bases. J lost 7 bases, V lost 7 bases, and 15 bases had no gene match. This CDR3 contains 15 residues. Germline CDR1 and CDR2: MNHNS and SASEGT. CDR3 protein: CASTVPGGSLREQYF. In DNA form, the CDR3 reads TGTGCCAGCACTGTCCCGGGGGGGTCCCTGCGGGAGCAGTACTTC.